This T cell receptor beta chain was obtained from a study of blood T cell repertoires in COVID-19. Study information: The study drew acute and convalescent COVID-19 samples from the United States, Italy and Spain.

The authors' processing: Quantification of nucleated cells was approximated via reference gene primer amplification. The repertoire was sequenced with immunoSEQ multiplex PCR; TCRdb's copy has only in-frame clones and lacks some. The V and J calls and clone size are taken from that table; D and trimming were inferred from the DNA. This table holds some 45,000 clones, around 90% found once. The CDR3 sequence is 17 residues long. Germline V lookup: CDR1 SGDLS, CDR2 YYNGEE. V gave up 2 bases and J gave up 2 bases; unmatched junction bases: 10. This chain uses TRBV9 with TRBJ2-7; 10 bases line up with TRBD1. This clonotype was sampled from a man between 60 and 70 years old with active COVID-19. Sequencing was performed on peripheral blood. The CDR3 region has the DNA TGTGCCAGCAGCGTGGGATCCGGGACAGGGGTCACCTACGAGCAGTACTTC. Residues: CASSVGSGTGVTYEQYF.